Given below is one T cell receptor beta chain in context. The target antigen is unknown. Use of 60 Vbeta and 13 Jbeta primers characterized the PCR. Clones were read by immunoSEQ multiplex PCR, and TCRdb kept only the in-frame ones, dropping some. Here the sample spans around 130,000 clones, approximately 79% being singletons. The data derive from a study of cytomegalovirus exposure and HLA in healthy donors. General study points: A later analysis reportedly found fewer N-insertions in an Asian-associated ancestry cluster than the approximately 700-donor mean. Donors were assumed by presence/absence analyses to have roughly uniform sequencing depth. Rare sequences made up most TCRs, while some public TCRs were found in many donors.

The CDR3 extends over 12 amino acids. The germline CDR1 and CDR2 sequences are MDHEN and SYDVKM. The V and J ends lost 6 bases and 6 bases respectively, with 9 bases between them. The chain is built from TRBV28 and TRBJ2-1, with D uncertain. The sequencing sample was made of PBMCs. The TCR originated in a man aged 25 to 45 in good health and CMV-seronegative. CDR3 residues: CASSLDSNEQFF. CDR3 bases: TGTGCCAGCAGCCTAGACTCCAATGAGCAGTTCTTC.